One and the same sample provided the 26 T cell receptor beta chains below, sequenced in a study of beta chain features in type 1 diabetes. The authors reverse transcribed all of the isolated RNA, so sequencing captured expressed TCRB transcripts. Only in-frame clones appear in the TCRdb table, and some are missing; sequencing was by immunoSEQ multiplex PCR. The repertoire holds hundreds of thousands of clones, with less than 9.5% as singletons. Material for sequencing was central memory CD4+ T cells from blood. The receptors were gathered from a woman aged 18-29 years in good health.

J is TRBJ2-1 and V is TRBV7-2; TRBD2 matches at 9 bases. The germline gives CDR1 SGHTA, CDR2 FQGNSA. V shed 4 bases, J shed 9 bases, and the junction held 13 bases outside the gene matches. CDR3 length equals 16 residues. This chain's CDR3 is CASSSHSGRPLGEQFF. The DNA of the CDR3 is TGTGCCAGCAGCTCTCATAGCGGGAGACCCCTGGGTGAGCAGTTCTTC.

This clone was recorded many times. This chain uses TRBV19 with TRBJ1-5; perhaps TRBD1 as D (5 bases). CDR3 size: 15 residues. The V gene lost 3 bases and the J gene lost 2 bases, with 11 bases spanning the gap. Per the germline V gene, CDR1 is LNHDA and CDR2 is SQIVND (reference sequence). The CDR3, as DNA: TGTGCCAGTAGTATCCTAGACAGTGGCAATCAGCCCCAGCATTTT. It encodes CASSILDSGNQPQHF. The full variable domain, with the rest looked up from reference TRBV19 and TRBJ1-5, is DGGITQSPKYLFRKEGQNVTLSCEQNLNHDAMYWYRQDPGQGLRLIYYSQIVNDFQKGDIAEGYSVSREKKESFPLTVTSAQKNPTAFYLCASSILDSGNQPQHFGDGTRLSIL.

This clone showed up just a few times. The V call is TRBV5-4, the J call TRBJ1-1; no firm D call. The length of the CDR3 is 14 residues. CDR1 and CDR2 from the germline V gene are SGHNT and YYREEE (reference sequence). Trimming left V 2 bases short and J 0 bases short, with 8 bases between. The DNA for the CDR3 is TGTGCCAGCAGCTTCCCCAACTTGAACACTGAAGCTTTCTTT. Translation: CASSFPNLNTEAFF.

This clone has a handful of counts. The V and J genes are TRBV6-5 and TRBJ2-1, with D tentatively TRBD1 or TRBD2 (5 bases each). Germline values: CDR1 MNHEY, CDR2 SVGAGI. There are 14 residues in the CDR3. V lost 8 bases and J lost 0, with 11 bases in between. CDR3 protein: CASGRGGSYNEQFF. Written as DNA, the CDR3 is TGTGCCAGCGGCCGTGGGGGCTCCTACAATGAGCAGTTCTTC.

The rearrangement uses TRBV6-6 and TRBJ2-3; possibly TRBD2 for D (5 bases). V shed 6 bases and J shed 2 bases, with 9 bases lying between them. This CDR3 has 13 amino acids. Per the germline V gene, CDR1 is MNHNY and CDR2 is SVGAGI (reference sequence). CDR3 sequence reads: CASRPGDTDTQYF. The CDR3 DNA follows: TGTGCCAGCAGGCCCGGGGACACAGATACGCAGTATTTT.

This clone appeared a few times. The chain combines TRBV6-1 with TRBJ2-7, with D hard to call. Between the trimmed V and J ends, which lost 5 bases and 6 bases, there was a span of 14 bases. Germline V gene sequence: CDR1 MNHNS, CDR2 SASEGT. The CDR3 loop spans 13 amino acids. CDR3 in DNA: TGTGCCAGCAGTTCTGCCATAACCGGCGAGCAGTACTTC. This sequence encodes CASSSAITGEQYF.

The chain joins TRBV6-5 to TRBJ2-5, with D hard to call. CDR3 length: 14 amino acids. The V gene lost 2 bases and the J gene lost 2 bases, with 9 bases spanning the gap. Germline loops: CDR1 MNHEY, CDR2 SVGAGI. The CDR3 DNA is TGTGCCAGCAGTTACGACGGATATCAAGAGACCCAGTACTTC. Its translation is CASSYDGYQETQYF.

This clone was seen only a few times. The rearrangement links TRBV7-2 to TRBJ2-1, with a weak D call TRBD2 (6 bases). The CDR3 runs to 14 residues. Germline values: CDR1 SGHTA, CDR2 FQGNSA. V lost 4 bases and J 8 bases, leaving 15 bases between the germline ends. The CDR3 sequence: CASSSDYHGDEQFF. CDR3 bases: TGTGCCAGCAGCTCGGACTACCACGGGGATGAGCAGTTCTTC.

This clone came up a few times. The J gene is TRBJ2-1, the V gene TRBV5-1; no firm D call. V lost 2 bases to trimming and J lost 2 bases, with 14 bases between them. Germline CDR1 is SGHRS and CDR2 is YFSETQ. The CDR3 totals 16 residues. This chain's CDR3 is CASSLTWGSTYNEQFF. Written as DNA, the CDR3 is TGCGCCAGCAGCTTAACGTGGGGTTCGACCTACAATGAGCAGTTCTTC.

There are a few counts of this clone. The CDR3 protein is CASSYSRSRETQYF. The CDR3 DNA follows: TGTGCCAGCAGTTACTCTAGAAGTCGGGAGACCCAGTACTTC. The chain is built from TRBV6-5 and TRBJ2-5; D not resolved. V was cut by 0 bases and J by 5 bases, with 10 bases left in between. The CDR3 has 14 amino acids. Germline CDR1 MNHEY, CDR2 SVGAGI.

The CDR3 DNA reads as TGTGCCAGCATGGTTCAGGGCGGAGATACGCAGTATTTT. It encodes CASMVQGGDTQYF. The genes are TRBV27 and TRBJ2-3; weak D call: TRBD1 (5 bases). Looked up from germline, CDR1 is MNHEY and CDR2 is SMNVEV (reference sequence). The CDR3 totals 13 residues. Trimming took off 7 bases at V and 5 bases at J, with 13 bases between the two ends.

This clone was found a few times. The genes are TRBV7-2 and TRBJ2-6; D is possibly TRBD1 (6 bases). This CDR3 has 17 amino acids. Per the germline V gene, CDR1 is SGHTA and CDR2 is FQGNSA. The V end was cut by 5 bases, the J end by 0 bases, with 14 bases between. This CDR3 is CASSPHQGNSGANVLTF. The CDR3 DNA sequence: TGTGCCAGCAGCCCCCATCAGGGGAACTCTGGGGCCAACGTCCTGACTTTC.

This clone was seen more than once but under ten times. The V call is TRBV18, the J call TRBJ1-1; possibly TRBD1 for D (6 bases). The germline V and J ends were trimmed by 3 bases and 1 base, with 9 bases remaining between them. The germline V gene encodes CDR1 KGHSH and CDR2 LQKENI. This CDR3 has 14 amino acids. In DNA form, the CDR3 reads TGTGCCAGCTCACCCAACAGGGAGAACACTGAAGCTTTCTTT. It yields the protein CASSPNRENTEAFF.

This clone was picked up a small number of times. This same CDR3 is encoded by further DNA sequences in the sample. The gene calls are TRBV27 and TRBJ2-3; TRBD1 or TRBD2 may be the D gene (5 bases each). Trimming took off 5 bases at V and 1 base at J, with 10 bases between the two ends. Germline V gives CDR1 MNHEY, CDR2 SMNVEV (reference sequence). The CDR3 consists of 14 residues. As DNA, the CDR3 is TGTGCCAGCAGTCTCCGGGACGGCACAGATACGCAGTATTTT. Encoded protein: CASSLRDGTDTQYF.

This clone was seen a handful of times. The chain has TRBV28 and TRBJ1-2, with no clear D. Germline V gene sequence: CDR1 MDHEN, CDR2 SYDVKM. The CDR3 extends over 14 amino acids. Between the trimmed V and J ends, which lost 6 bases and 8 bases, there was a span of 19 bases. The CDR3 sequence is CASSLTWRDVGYTF. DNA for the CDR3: TGTGCCAGCAGCCTCACCTGGCGGGATGTGGGCTACACCTTC.

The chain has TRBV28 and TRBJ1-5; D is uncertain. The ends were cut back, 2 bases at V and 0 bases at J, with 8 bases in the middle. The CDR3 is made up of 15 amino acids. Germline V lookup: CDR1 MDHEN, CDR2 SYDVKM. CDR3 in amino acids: CASSLMGYSNQPQHF. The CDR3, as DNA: TGTGCCAGCAGTTTAATGGGCTATAGCAATCAGCCCCAGCATTTT.

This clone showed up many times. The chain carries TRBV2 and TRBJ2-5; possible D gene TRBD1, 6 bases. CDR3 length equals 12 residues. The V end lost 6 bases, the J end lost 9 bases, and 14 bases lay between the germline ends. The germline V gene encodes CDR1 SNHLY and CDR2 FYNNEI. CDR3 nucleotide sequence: TGTGCCAGCAGCTGGGACAAGGGGGCCCAGTACTTC. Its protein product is CASSWDKGAQYF.

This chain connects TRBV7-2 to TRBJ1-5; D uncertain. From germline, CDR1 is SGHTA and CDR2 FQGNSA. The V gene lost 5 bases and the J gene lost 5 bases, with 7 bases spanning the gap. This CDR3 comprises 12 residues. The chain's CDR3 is CASSHSDQPQHF. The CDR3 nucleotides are TGTGCCAGCAGCCACAGTGATCAGCCCCAGCATTTT. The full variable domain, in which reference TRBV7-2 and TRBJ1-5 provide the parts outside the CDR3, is GAGVSQSPSNKVTEKGKDVELRCDPISGHTALYWYRQSLGQGLEFLIYFQGNSAPDKSGLPSDRFSAERTGGSVSTLTIQRTQQEDSAVYLCASSHSDQPQHFGDGTRLSIL.

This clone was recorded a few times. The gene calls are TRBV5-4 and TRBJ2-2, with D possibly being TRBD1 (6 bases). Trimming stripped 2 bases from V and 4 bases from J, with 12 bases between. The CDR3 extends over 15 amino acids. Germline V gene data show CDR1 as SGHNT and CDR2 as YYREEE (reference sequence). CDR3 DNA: TGTGCCAGCAGCTTAGGGGGTCTGGGCACCGGGGAGCTGTTTTTT. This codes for CASSLGGLGTGELFF. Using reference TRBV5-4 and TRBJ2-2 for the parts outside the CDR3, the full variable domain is ETGVTQSPTHLIKTRGQQVTLRCSSQSGHNTVSWYQQALGQGPQFIFQYYREEENGRGNFPPRFSGLQFPNYSSELNVNALELDDSALYLCASSLGGLGTGELFFGEGSRLTVL.

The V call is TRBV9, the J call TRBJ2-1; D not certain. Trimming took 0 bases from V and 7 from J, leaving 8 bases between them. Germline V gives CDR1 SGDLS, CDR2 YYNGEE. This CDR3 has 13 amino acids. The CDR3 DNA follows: TGTGCCAGCAGCGTAGATCCGTGGAATGAGCAGTTCTTC. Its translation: CASSVDPWNEQFF.

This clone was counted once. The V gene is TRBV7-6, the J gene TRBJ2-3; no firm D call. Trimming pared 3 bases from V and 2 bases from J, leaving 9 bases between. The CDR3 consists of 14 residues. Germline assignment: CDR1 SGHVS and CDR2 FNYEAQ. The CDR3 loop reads CASSFVPDTDTQYF. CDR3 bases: TGTGCCAGCAGCTTTGTCCCCGACACAGATACGCAGTATTTT.

The CDR3 here is CASSLTSLKNIQYF. The CDR3 bases are TGTGCCAGCAGCTTGACCAGTCTCAAAAACATTCAGTACTTC. The V gene is TRBV5-6, the J gene TRBJ2-4; D is unresolved. Germline V gene sequence: CDR1 SGHDT, CDR2 YYEEEE. The CDR3 has 14 residues. Trimming removed 1 base at V and 3 bases at J, with 8 bases between.

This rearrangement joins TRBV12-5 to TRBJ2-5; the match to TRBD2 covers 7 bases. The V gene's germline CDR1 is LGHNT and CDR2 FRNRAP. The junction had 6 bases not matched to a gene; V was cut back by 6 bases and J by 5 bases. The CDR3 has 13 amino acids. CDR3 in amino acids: CASGGTTGETQYF. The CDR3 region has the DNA TGTGCTAGTGGGGGGACTACCGGGGAGACCCAGTACTTC.

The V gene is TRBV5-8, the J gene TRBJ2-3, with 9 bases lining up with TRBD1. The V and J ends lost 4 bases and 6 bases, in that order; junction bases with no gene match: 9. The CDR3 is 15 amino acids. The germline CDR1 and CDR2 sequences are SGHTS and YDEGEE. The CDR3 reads CASSLGQGKWDTQYF. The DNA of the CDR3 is TGTGCCAGCAGCCTGGGACAGGGAAAGTGGGATACGCAGTATTTT.

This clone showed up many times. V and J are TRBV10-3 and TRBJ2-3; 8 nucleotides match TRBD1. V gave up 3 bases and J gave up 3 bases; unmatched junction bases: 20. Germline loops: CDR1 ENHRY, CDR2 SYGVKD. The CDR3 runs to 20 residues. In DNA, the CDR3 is TGTGCCATCAGTGAACGGGGGCCCAGGGGGCAGATGAGGAGGACAGATACGCAGTATTTT. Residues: CAISERGPRGQMRRTDTQYF.

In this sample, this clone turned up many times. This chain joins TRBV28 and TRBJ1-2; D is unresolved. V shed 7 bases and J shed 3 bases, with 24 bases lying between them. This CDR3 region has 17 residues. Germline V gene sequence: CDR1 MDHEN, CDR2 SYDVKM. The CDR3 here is CASTSRREGRRHYGYTF. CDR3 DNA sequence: TGTGCCAGCACCTCGAGGAGAGAGGGCAGAAGACACTATGGCTACACCTTC.